This is a list of T cell receptor beta chains from one sample in a study of blood T cell repertoires in COVID-19. The repertoire was sequenced with immunoSEQ multiplex PCR; TCRdb's copy has only in-frame clones and lacks some. The table has over 200,000 clones, approximately 83% seen once; the top ten hold 1.5% to 2%. Sequenced material: PBMCs or T cells enriched from blood (not recorded which). These receptor sequences come from a woman aged 45 to 65 who had recovered from COVID-19. The conserved cysteine and the conserved F or W are not part of the CDR3 here.

v_call	j_call	cdr3_aa
TRBV21-1	TRBJ1-2	ASSKVSGDRANPNYGYT
TRBV11-2	TRBJ2-1	ASSLDHGGGEF
TRBV18	TRBJ2-7	ASSPPAGVGEQY
TRBV7-2	TRBJ2-7	ASSQTTGAYEQY
TRBV4-1	TRBJ1-2	ASSPGTASYYGYT
TRBV27	TRBJ2-3	ASSFGQLADTQY
TRBV3-1/TRBV3-2	TRBJ2-1	ASSQVGLYNEQF
TRBV7-2	TRBJ2-1	ASSLREPSYNEQF
TRBV2	TRBJ1-2	ASSETGNYGYT
TRBV5-6	TRBJ1-5	ASSLYQGIGNQPQH
TRBV28	TRBJ2-3	ASSLFGGIGTDTQY
TRBV24-1	TRBJ2-1	ATSDPVGGRNDEQF
TRBV28	TRBJ2-7	ASRGTSGSSYEQY
TRBV7-3	TRBJ2-1	ASSPGQGNNEQF
TRBV4-1	TRBJ1-5	ASSQETGRSNQPQH
TRBV27	TRBJ1-6	ASSNRFLTGGNSPLH
TRBV5-4	TRBJ1-1	ASRSGTANTEAF
TRBV7-9	TRBJ2-7	ASSGTSGSLTEIYEQY
TRBV5-4	TRBJ1-6	ASSLTGADSPLH
TRBV5-1	TRBJ2-5	ASSLGTSKETQY
TRBV29-1	TRBJ1-4	SVAGFATNEKLF
TRBV15	TRBJ2-6	ATSREASGGANVLT
TRBV5-1	TRBJ2-1	ASGLESSYNEQF
TRBV28	TRBJ2-7	ASSPGQRRFTYEQY
TRBV9	TRBJ2-7	ASSGVGSGSSYEQY
TRBV15	TRBJ2-1	ATIRDRFNNEQF
TRBV7-9	TRBJ2-2	ASFLGGAWTGELF
TRBV7-8	TRBJ1-1	ASYEGGGTEAF